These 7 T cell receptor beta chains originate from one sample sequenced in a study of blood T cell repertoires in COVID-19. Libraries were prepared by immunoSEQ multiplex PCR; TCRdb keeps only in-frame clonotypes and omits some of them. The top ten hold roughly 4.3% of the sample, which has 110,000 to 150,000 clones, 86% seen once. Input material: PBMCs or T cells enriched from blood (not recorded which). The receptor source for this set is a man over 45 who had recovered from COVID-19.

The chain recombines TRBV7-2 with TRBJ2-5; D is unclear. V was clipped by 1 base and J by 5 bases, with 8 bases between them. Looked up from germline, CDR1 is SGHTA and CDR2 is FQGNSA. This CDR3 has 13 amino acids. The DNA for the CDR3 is TGTGCCAGCAGCTTAGGTGTGCGCGAGACCCAGTACTTC. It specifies CASSLGVRETQYF.

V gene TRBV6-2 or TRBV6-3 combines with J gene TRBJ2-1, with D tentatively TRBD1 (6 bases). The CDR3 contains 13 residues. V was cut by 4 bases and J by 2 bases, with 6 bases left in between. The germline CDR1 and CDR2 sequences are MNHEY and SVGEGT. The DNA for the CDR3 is TGTGCCAGCAGTTCAGGGGCCTACAATGAGCAGTTCTTC. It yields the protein CASSSGAYNEQFF.

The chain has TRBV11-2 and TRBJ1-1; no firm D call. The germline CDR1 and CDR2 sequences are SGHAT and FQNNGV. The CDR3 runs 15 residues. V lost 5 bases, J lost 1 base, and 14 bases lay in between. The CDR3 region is CASSTRLAGNTEAFF. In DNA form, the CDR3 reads TGTGCCAGCAGCACCAGGTTGGCCGGGAACACTGAAGCTTTCTTT.

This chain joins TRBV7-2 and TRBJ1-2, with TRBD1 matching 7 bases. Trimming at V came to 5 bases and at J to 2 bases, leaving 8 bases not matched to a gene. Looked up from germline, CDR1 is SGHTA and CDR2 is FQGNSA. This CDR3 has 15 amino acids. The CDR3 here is CASSRYRGENYGYTF. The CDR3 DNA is TGTGCCAGCAGCCGCTACAGGGGTGAGAACTATGGCTACACCTTC.

CDR3 residues: CARPSAGGSYEQYF. The CDR3, as DNA: TGTGCCAGACCGTCGGCAGGAGGGTCCTACGAGCAGTACTTC. This rearrangement joins TRBV6-6 to TRBJ2-7, with a possible D match to TRBD2 (6 bases). The V and J ends lost 9 bases and 1 base respectively, with 16 bases between them. This CDR3 is 14 amino acids long. CDR1 and CDR2 from the germline V gene are MNHNY and SVGAGI (reference sequence).

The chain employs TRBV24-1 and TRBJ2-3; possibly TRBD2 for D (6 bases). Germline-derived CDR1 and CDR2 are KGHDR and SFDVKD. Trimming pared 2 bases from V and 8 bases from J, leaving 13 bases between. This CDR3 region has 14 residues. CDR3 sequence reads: CATSDSTRRATQYF. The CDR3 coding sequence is TGTGCCACCAGTGATTCGACTAGGCGGGCTACGCAGTATTTT.

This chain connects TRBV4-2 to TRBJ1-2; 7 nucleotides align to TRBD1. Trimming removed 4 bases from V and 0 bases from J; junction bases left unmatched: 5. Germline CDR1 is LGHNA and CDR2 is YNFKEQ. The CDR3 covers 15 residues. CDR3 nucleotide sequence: TGTGCCAGCAGCCTAGGACAGGCGGCTAACTATGGCTACACCTTC. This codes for CASSLGQAANYGYTF.